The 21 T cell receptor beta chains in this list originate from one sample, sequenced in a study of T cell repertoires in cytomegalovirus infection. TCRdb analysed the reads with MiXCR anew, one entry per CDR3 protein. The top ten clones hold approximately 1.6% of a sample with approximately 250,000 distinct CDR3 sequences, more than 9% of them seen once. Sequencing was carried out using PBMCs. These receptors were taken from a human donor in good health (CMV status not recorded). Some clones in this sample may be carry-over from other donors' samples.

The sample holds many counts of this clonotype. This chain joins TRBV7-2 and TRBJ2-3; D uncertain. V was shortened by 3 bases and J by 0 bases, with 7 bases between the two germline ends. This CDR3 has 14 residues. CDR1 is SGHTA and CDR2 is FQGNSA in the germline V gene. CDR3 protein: CASSLLGSTDTQYF. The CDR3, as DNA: TGTGCCAGCAGCTTGCTCGGGAGCACAGATACGCAGTATTTT.

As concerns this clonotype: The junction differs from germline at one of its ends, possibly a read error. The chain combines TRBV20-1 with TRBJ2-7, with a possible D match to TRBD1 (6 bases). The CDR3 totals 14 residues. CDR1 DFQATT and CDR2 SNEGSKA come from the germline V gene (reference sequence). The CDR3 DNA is TGCAGTGCCCTGGCCGGGACACCCTCCTACGGGCAGTACTTC. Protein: CSALAGTPSYGQYF.

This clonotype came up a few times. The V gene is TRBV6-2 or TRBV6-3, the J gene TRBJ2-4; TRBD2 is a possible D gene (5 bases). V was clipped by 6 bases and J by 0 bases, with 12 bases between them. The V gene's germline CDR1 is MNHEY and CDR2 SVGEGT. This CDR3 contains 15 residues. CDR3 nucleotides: TGTGCCAGCAGCCCCGCGGGTATAGCCAAAAACATTCAGTACTTC. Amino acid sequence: CASSPAGIAKNIQYF.

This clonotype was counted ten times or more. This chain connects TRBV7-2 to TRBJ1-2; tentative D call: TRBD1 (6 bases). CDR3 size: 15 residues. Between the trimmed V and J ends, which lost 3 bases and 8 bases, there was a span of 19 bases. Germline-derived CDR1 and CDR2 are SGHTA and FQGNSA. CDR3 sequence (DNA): TGTGCCAGCAGCTTCTACCGCCCGGGGGGCCTCGGCTACACCTTC. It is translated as CASSFYRPGGLGYTF. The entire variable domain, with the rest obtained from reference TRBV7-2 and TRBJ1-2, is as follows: GAGVSQSPSNKVTEKGKDVELRCDPISGHTALYWYRQSLGQGLEFLIYFQGNSAPDKSGLPSDRFSAERTGGSVSTLTIQRTQQEDSAVYLCASSFYRPGGLGYTFGSGTRLTVV.

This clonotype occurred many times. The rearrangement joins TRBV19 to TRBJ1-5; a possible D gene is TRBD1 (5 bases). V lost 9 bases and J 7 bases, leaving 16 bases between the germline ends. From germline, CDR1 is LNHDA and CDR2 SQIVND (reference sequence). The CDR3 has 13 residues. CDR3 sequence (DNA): TGTGCCAGCAGTCCCGGGGCGAGGCAGCCCCAGCATTTT. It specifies CASSPGARQPQHF.

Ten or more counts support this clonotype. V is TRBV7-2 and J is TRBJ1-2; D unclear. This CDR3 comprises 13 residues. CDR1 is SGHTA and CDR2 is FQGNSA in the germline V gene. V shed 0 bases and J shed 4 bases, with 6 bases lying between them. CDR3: CASSLAGSYGYTF. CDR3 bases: TGTGCCAGCAGCTTAGCAGGGAGCTATGGCTACACCTTC. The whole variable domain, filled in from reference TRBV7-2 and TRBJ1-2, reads GAGVSQSPSNKVTEKGKDVELRCDPISGHTALYWYRQSLGQGLEFLIYFQGNSAPDKSGLPSDRFSAERTGGSVSTLTIQRTQQEDSAVYLCASSLAGSYGYTFGSGTRLTVV.

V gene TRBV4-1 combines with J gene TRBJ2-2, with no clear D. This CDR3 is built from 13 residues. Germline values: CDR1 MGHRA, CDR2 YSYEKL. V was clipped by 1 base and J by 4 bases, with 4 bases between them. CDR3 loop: CASSQGLTGELFF. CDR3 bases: TGCGCCAGCAGCCAAGGCCTCACCGGGGAGCTGTTTTTT.

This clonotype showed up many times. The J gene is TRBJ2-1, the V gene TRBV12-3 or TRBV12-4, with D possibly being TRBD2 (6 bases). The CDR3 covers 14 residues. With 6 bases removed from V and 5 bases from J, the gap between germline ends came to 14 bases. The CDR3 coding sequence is TGTGCCAGCAGCCCCCTGGGACTCCACAATGAGCAGTTCTTC. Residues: CASSPLGLHNEQFF.

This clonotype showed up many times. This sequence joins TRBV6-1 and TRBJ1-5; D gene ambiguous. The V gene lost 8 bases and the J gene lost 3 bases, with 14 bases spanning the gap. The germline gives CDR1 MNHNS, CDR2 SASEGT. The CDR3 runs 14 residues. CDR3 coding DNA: TGTGCCAGCGGGTCAGGATTATACAATCAGCCCCAGCATTTT. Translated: CASGSGLYNQPQHF.

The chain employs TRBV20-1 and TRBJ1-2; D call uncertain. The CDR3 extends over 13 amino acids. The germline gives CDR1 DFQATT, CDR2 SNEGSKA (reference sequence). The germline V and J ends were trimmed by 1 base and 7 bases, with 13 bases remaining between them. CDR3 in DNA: TGCAGTGCTAGAGTGGGTTGGGATAGTGGCTACACCTTC. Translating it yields CSARVGWDSGYTF.

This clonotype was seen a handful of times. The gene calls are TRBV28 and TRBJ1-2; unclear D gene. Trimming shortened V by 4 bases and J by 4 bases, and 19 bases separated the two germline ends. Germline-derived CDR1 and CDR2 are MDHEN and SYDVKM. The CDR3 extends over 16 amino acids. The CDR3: CASSSPPGYRTYGYTF. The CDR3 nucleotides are TGTGCCAGCAGTTCACCCCCCGGATATCGAACCTATGGCTACACCTTC.

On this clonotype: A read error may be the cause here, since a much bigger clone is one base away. The CDR3, as DNA: TGTGCCAGCAGTTTCCCCACAGGCCCCAAAAACATTCAGTACTTC. Protein sequence: CASSFPTGPKNIQYF. The V call is TRBV12-3 or TRBV12-4, the J call TRBJ2-4; TRBD1 is a possible D gene (5 bases). Trimming removed 3 bases at V and 2 bases at J, with 11 bases between. The CDR3 contains 15 residues.

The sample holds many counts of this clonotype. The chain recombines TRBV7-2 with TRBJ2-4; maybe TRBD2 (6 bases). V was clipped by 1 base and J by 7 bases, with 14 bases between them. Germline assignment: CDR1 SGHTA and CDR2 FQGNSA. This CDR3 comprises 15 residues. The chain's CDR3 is CASSLVGGELNIQYF. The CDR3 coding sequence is TGTGCCAGCAGCTTAGTAGGAGGGGAGTTGAACATTCAGTACTTC.

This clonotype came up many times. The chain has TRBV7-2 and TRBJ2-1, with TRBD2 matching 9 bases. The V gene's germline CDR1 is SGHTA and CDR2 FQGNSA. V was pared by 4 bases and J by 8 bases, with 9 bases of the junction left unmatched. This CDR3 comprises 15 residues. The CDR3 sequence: CASSSSREGLDEQFF. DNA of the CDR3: TGTGCCAGCAGCTCCTCGCGGGAGGGCCTCGATGAGCAGTTCTTC.

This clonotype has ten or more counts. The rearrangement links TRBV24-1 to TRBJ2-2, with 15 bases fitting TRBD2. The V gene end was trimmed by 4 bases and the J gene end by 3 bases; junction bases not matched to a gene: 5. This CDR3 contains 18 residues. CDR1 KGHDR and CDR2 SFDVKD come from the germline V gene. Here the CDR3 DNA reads TGTGCCACCAGTGACCCCGGACTAGCGGGAGGGTACACCGGGGAGCTGTTTTTT. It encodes CATSDPGLAGGYTGELFF.

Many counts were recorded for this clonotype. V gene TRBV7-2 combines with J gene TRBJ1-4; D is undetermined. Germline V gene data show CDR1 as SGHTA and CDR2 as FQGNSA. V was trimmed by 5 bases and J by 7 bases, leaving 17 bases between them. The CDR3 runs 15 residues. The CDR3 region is CASSPPVGMGEKLFF. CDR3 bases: TGTGCCAGCAGCCCCCCCGTGGGAATGGGTGAAAAACTGTTTTTT.

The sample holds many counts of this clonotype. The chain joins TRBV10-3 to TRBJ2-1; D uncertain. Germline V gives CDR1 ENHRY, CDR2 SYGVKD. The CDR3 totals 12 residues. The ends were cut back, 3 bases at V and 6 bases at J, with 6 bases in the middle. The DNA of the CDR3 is TGTGCCATCAGTGAAAAAAGCAATGAGCAGTTCTTC. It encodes CAISEKSNEQFF.

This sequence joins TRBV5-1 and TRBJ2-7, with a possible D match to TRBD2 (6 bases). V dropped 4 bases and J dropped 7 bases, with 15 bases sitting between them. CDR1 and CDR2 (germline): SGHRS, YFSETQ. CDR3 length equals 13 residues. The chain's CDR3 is CASSKEGVWEQYF. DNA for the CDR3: TGCGCCAGCAGCAAGGAGGGAGTTTGGGAGCAGTACTTC.

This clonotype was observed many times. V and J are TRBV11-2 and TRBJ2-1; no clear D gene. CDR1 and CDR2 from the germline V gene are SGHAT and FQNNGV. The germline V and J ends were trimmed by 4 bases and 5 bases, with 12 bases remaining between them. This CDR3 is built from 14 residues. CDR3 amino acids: CASSSRGLDNEQFF. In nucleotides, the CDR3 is TGTGCCAGCAGCTCAAGAGGCCTAGACAATGAGCAGTTCTTC.

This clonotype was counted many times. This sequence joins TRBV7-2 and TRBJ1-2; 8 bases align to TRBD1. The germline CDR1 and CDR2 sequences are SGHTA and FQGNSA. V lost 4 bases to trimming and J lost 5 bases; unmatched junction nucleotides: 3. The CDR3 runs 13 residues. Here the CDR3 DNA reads TGTGCCAGCAGCTATGACAGGGGTTATGGCTACACCTTC. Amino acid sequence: CASSYDRGYGYTF.

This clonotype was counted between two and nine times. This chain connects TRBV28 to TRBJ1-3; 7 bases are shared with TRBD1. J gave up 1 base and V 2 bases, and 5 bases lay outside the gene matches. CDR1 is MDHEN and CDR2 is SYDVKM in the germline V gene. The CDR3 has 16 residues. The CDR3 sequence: CASSLQGDLSGNTIYF. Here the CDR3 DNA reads TGTGCCAGCAGTTTACAGGGGGATCTATCTGGAAACACCATATATTTT. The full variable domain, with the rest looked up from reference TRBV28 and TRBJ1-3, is DVKVTQSSRYLVKRTGEKVFLECVQDMDHENMFWYRQDPGLGLRLIYFSYDVKMKEKGDIPEGYSVSREKKERFSLILESASTNQTSMYLCASSLQGDLSGNTIYFGEGSWLTVV.